The 30 T cell receptor beta chains presented below share a single source sample, sequenced in a study of blood T cells in healthy people across ages. Primers used in a second PCR of about 6 to 11 cycles were a sample-barcoded 5' primer and a J-beta primer mix. TCRdb re-called the 5' RACE reads with MiXCR, one entry per CDR3 protein. The sample has 750,000 or so distinct CDR3 sequences; 25% are singletons. The same sample was also used in a study of T cells of mothers and their children.

The sample was blood. The receptors come from a boy younger than 18 in good health.

This clonotype was counted only a few times. The gene calls are TRBV29-1 and TRBJ1-2; D is unresolved. V was cut by 6 bases and J by 3 bases, with 14 bases left in between. The CDR3 is 13 residues long. CDR1 and CDR2 from the germline V gene are SQVTM and ANQGSEA. CDR3 DNA: TGCAGCGTCCGCCTAGAGTTACACTATGGCTACACCTTC. This translates into CSVRLELHYGYTF.

This chain uses TRBV2 with TRBJ2-2; perhaps TRBD1 as D (6 bases). Germline CDR1 SNHLY, CDR2 FYNNEI. The length of the CDR3 is 14 residues. The germline V and J ends were trimmed by 4 bases and 7 bases, with 13 bases remaining between them. The CDR3 nucleotides are TGTGCCAGCAGTGTCAACAGGGCGGACGGGGAGCTGTTTTTT. It specifies CASSVNRADGELFF.

The chain uses TRBV6-2 or TRBV6-3 and TRBJ2-5; 7 bases match TRBD2. The J call could be wrong; TRBJ2-7 is a better fit for the DNA end. The CDR3 contains 14 residues. In germline, CDR1 is MNHEY, CDR2 SVGEGT. The CDR3 coding sequence is TGTGCCACCGCACCTGACGGGGGGAACTACGAGCAGTACTTC. Protein product: CATAPDGGNYEQYF.

The chain joins TRBV7-2 to TRBJ2-7; the D gene is possibly TRBD1 (5 bases). This CDR3 is built from 18 residues. V shed 2 bases and J shed 3 bases, with 23 bases lying between them. Germline V gene sequence: CDR1 SGHTA, CDR2 FQGNSA. The CDR3 bases are TGTGCCAGCAGCTTACCGTTCGCGAGGCAGGGTCTTCACTACGAGCAGTACTTC. Encoded protein: CASSLPFARQGLHYEQYF.

This clonotype appeared a few times. The chain joins TRBV29-1 to TRBJ2-3; D gene uncertain. The V gene lost 5 bases and the J gene lost 2 bases, with 11 bases spanning the gap. This CDR3 region has 13 residues. The germline CDR1 and CDR2 sequences are SQVTM and ANQGSEA. CDR3 bases: TGCAGCGTTATCGATGAAACCACAGATACGCAGTATTTT. Its translation: CSVIDETTDTQYF.

The gene calls are TRBV6-5 and TRBJ1-1, with 7 bases lining up with TRBD1. Germline CDR1 MNHEY, CDR2 SVGAGI. V shed 7 bases and J 6 bases; nucleotides not matched to a gene: 8. This CDR3 contains 13 residues. Here the CDR3 reads CASIRTGVAEAFF. Written as DNA, the CDR3 is TGTGCCAGCATCCGTACAGGGGTGGCTGAAGCTTTCTTT.

The table lists this clonotype with a few counts. J is TRBJ2-1 and V is TRBV29-1; D is perhaps TRBD1 or TRBD2 (5 bases each). The CDR3 covers 11 residues. V lost 4 bases and J 9 bases, leaving 10 bases between the germline ends. Germline V gene sequence: CDR1 SQVTM, CDR2 ANQGSEA. As DNA, the CDR3 is TGCAGCGTTGCTGGGGGTGCTGAGCAGTTCTTC. Amino acid sequence: CSVAGGAEQFF.

The chain recombines TRBV2 with TRBJ1-6; 7 nucleotides match TRBD1. This CDR3 is built from 14 residues. V was clipped by 5 bases and J by 5 bases; unmatched bases: 3. CDR1 and CDR2 (germline): SNHLY, FYNNEI. CDR3 bases: TGTGCCAGCAGTCACAGGGGAGATAATTCACCCCTCCACTTT. It translates to CASSHRGDNSPLHF.

This clonotype was detected a few times. This sequence joins TRBV5-1 and TRBJ1-2; a possible D gene is TRBD1 (5 bases). Germline V gives CDR1 SGHRS, CDR2 YFSETQ. CDR3 length: 12 residues. Trimming pared 0 bases from V and 10 bases from J, leaving 10 bases between. This chain's CDR3 is CASSLEGAYYTF. CDR3 sequence (DNA): TGCGCCAGCAGCTTGGAAGGGGCATACTACACCTTC.

About this clonotype itself: One end of the junction is discordant with germline, which a read error may explain. J is TRBJ1-1 and V is TRBV6-2 or TRBV6-3, with TRBD1 matching over 11 bases. The CDR3 contains 14 residues. The germline V gene has CDR1 MNHEY and CDR2 SVGEGT. In DNA form, the CDR3 reads TGTGTCAGCAGTACCCCGGGACAGGGGGCTGAAGCTTTCTTT. Protein: CVSSTPGQGAEAFF.

This clonotype was counted between two and nine times. The chain combines TRBV11-2 with TRBJ2-3; TRBD2 matches 8 bases. With V trimmed by 5 bases and J by 5 bases, 21 bases remained unmatched. The CDR3 sequence is 19 residues long. The germline V gene has CDR1 SGHAT and CDR2 FQNNGV. The CDR3 here is CASSPGDSGKDLGLDTQYF. The DNA for the CDR3 is TGTGCCAGCAGCCCCGGGGATAGCGGGAAAGACCTGGGCCTAGATACGCAGTATTTT. The whole variable domain, filled in from reference TRBV11-2 and TRBJ2-3, reads EAGVAQSPRYKIIEKRQSVAFWCNPISGHATLYWYQQILGQGPKLLIQFQNNGVVDDSQLPKDRFSAERLKGVDSTLKIQPAKLEDSAVYLCASSPGDSGKDLGLDTQYFGPGTRLTVL.

This clonotype came up a few times. The CDR3 nucleotides are TGTGCCAGCAGCCACGACAGGGCAGACAATGAGCAGTTCTTC. Translation gives CASSHDRADNEQFF. The chain carries TRBV28 and TRBJ2-1; 7 nucleotides line up with TRBD1. The CDR3 is 14 amino acids. With V trimmed by 6 bases and J by 5 bases, 7 bases remained unmatched. Germline V gives CDR1 MDHEN, CDR2 SYDVKM.

The J gene is TRBJ1-1, the V gene TRBV5-6; TRBD1 agrees at 8 bases. The CDR3 covers 16 residues. Germline CDR1 and CDR2: SGHDT and YYEEEE. V was clipped by 4 bases and J by 4 bases; unmatched bases: 12. The CDR3 reads CASSDKPEQGGTEAFF. The CDR3 bases are TGTGCCAGCAGCGACAAACCGGAACAGGGGGGCACTGAAGCTTTCTTT.

This clonotype showed up just a few times. The gene calls are TRBV13 and TRBJ1-4, with 7 nucleotides matching TRBD1. The CDR3 extends over 16 amino acids. The junction had 9 bases not matched to a gene; V was cut back by 2 bases and J by 6 bases. CDR1 PRHDT and CDR2 FYEKMQ come from the germline V gene (reference sequence). The DNA of the CDR3 is TGTGCCAGCAGCTTAAAAAGGGGGCCAGGGGATGAAAAACTGTTTTTT. Encoded protein: CASSLKRGPGDEKLFF. Full variable domain (remainder filled in from reference TRBV13 and TRBJ1-4): AAGVIQSPRHLIKEKRETATLKCYPIPRHDTVYWYQQGPGQDPQFLISFYEKMQSDKGSIPDRFSAQQFSDYHSELNMSSLELGDSALYFCASSLKRGPGDEKLFFGSGTQLSVL.

Concerning this clonotype itself: A read error may produce the germline difference seen at one junction end. The chain recombines TRBV7-3 with TRBJ2-1; tentatively, D is TRBD2 (5 bases). The CDR3 runs to 13 residues. Per germline, CDR1 SGHTA and CDR2 FQGTGA. The CDR3 loop is CASSRLRENEQFF. The CDR3 DNA is TGTGCCAGCAGCCGACTAAGAGAGAATGAGCAGTTCTTT.

This clonotype was observed a handful of times. This rearrangement joins TRBV12-3 or TRBV12-4 to TRBJ1-1, with 9 bases matching TRBD1. The V and J ends lost 4 bases and 6 bases, in that order; junction bases with no gene match: 3. The CDR3 consists of 13 residues. CDR3 bases: TGTGCCAGCAGTTACAGGGGGCTCGCTGAAGCTTTCTTT. This translates into CASSYRGLAEAFF.

The rearrangement joins TRBV20-1 to TRBJ2-5; TRBD2 agrees at 8 bases. V was clipped by 5 bases and J by 3 bases; unmatched bases: 5. CDR3 length: 13 amino acids. Germline-derived CDR1 and CDR2 are DFQATT and SNEGSKA (reference sequence). CDR3 sequence reads: CSAQEAGEETQYF. The CDR3 DNA follows: TGCAGTGCTCAGGAAGCGGGAGAAGAGACCCAGTACTTC.

This clonotype was observed a few times. The chain uses TRBV7-9 and TRBJ1-5, with 7 bases aligning to TRBD1. This CDR3 spans 15 amino acids. CDR1 is SEHNR and CDR2 is FQNEAQ in the germline V gene (reference sequence). V lost 5 bases, J lost 2 bases, and 6 bases stayed unmatched. CDR3 amino acids: CASSLGTVGNQPQHF. The CDR3 nucleotides read TGTGCCAGCAGCCTCGGGACAGTGGGCAATCAGCCCCAGCATTTT.

This clonotype was detected ten times or more. V is TRBV6-5 and J is TRBJ2-6; D remains ambiguous. The CDR3 totals 16 residues. In germline, CDR1 is MNHEY, CDR2 SVGAGI. Trimming shortened V by 0 bases and J by 2 bases, and 8 bases separated the two germline ends. Written as DNA, the CDR3 is TGTGCCAGCAGTTACTCGGCCGGCACTGGGGCCAACGTCCTGACTTTC. As protein: CASSYSAGTGANVLTF.

Only one count was recorded for this clonotype. This rearrangement joins TRBV3-1 to TRBJ2-1; 9 bases are shared with TRBD1. The V segment lost 0 bases and the J segment 6 bases; nucleotides outside the gene matches: 6. There are 16 residues in the CDR3. Germline V gene data show CDR1 as LGHDT and CDR2 as YNNKEL (reference sequence). The CDR3: CASSQDLRTGVNEQFF. In DNA, the CDR3 is TGTGCCAGCAGCCAAGATTTGAGGACAGGGGTCAATGAGCAGTTCTTC.

The chain combines TRBV12-3 or TRBV12-4 with TRBJ2-3; 7 nucleotides match TRBD1. Unmatched junction bases numbered 8, after V lost 8 bases and J lost 3 bases. The CDR3 has 14 residues. CDR3 DNA: TGTGCCAGCGACGGACAGGTTGCGACAGATACGCAGTATTTT. Translating it yields CASDGQVATDTQYF.

This clonotype has more than one count but fewer than ten. The chain recombines TRBV29-1 with TRBJ2-1; D is perhaps TRBD1 or TRBD2 (6 bases each). The DNA end lines up better with TRBJ2-7; the J call may be wrong. The V gene's germline CDR1 is SQVTM and CDR2 ANQGSEA. The CDR3 covers 16 residues. CDR3 residues: CSVEGIGHGGIDEQYF. Here the CDR3 DNA reads TGCAGCGTTGAGGGTATTGGGCACGGGGGCATCGACGAGCAGTACTTC.

The gene calls are TRBV19 and TRBJ1-5; no clear D gene. Trimming stripped 2 bases from V and 5 bases from J, with 7 bases between. The germline CDR1 and CDR2 sequences are LNHDA and SQIVND (reference sequence). CDR3 length: 13 amino acids. The CDR3 nucleotides are TGTGCCAGTAGTATAAAGCTCCATCAGCCCCAGCATTTT. It yields the protein CASSIKLHQPQHF.

This clonotype has only a few counts. The V gene is TRBV20-1, the J gene TRBJ1-1; D remains ambiguous. Germline-derived CDR1 and CDR2 are DFQATT and SNEGSKA (reference sequence). This CDR3 has 17 amino acids. V lost 0 bases to trimming and J lost 0 bases, with 17 bases between them. The CDR3 nucleotides are TGCAGTGCTAGAGATTCTCGGGCACATGGGCTGAACACTGAAGCTTTCTTT. It translates to CSARDSRAHGLNTEAFF.

The genes are TRBV28 and TRBJ1-2; D is unresolved. Trimming stripped 0 bases from V and 10 bases from J, with 12 bases between. The length of the CDR3 is 13 residues. CDR1 is MDHEN and CDR2 is SYDVKM in the germline V gene. CDR3 amino acids: CASSLWEEDDYTF. The CDR3, as DNA: TGTGCCAGCAGTTTATGGGAGGAAGACGACTACACCTTC.

This clonotype was seen a handful of times. The chain carries TRBV5-1 and TRBJ1-1, with D possibly TRBD1 on 5 matching bases. Germline CDR1 reads SGHRS; CDR2 reads YFSETQ. The CDR3 is 14 amino acids. V lost 4 bases, J lost 1 base, and 11 bases lay in between. The CDR3 sequence: CASSPGRRNTEAFF. The CDR3 coding sequence is TGCGCCAGCAGCCCGGGACGGAGGAACACTGAAGCTTTCTTT.

V and J are TRBV9 and TRBJ1-4; possible D gene TRBD1, 6 bases. CDR3 length: 16 amino acids. Trimming left V 3 bases short and J 0 bases short, with 12 bases between. Germline values: CDR1 SGDLS, CDR2 YYNGEE. CDR3 protein: CASSAQGGTTNEKLFF. CDR3 DNA sequence: TGTGCCAGCAGCGCGCAAGGGGGGACAACTAATGAAAAACTGTTTTTT.

This clonotype has only a few counts. V is TRBV7-6 and J is TRBJ2-1; TRBD2 matches 7 bases. Germline V gives CDR1 SGHVS, CDR2 FNYEAQ. The CDR3 is 17 amino acids. The V gene end was trimmed by 2 bases and the J gene end by 1 base; junction bases not matched to a gene: 8. The CDR3 nucleotides are TGTGCCAGCAGCTTAATTGGCGGGGGTCGGTCCTACAATGAGCAGTTCTTC. Its protein product is CASSLIGGGRSYNEQFF.

This clonotype showed up just a few times. This sequence joins TRBV4-3 and TRBJ1-1; 7 bases match TRBD1. V shed 2 bases and J 1 base; nucleotides not matched to a gene: 1. There are 14 residues in the CDR3. The germline V gene has CDR1 LGHNA and CDR2 YSLEER. The CDR3 region has the DNA TGCGCCAGCAGCCAAAACAGGGGGAACACTGAAGCTTTCTTT. Translated, it gives CASSQNRGNTEAFF.

CDR3 protein: CASNLVGGLAGETDTQYF. DNA for the CDR3: TGTGCCAGCAACCTTGTAGGAGGACTAGCGGGAGAAACGGATACGCAGTATTTT. This chain uses TRBV5-6 with TRBJ2-3; TRBD2 matches 13 bases. Germline CDR1 SGHDT, CDR2 YYEEEE. V was clipped by 6 bases and J by 6 bases; unmatched bases: 16. The CDR3 has 18 residues.